The clone carrying this T cell receptor (beta chain) appeared many times. The antigen remains undetermined. Making use of molecular barcodes, quantitative 5'-RACE generated TCR beta libraries. TCRdb reanalysed the 5' RACE reads using MiXCR and keeps one entry per CDR3 protein. The sample has hundreds of thousands of distinct CDR3 sequences, 15% to 20% seen once. The data are from a study of CD8 T cells in ankylosing spondylitis. Notes on the study in general: A subset of motif variants has previously been described in the synovial fluid and blood of reactive arthritis. It appeared that ankylosing spondylitis blood was characterized by a TCR beta motif of fewer than 10 highly homologous variants. Reportedly, matched ankylosing spondylitis synovial fluid was significantly enriched for disease-linked clones.

V was trimmed by 3 bases and J by 4 bases, leaving 17 bases between them. CDR1 and CDR2 (germline): SGDLS, YYNGEE. There are 16 residues in the CDR3. The sample comprised blood, either unsorted or a sorted T cell fraction (not recorded which). The receptor comes from a male donor with ankylosing spondylitis. This chain uses TRBV9 with TRBJ2-1, with D perhaps matching TRBD1 (8 bases). CDR3 protein: CASSATTGGGYNEQFF. In DNA, the CDR3 is TGTGCCAGCAGCGCAACTACAGGGGGGGGATACAATGAGCAGTTCTTC.